The rows below give T cell receptor beta chains drawn from one sample of a study of siplizumab effects on memory and regulatory T cells. Clones were sequenced by immunoSEQ multiplex PCR, and TCRdb holds only the in-frame ones, with some missing. Counted here are approximately 65,000 clones, 70% to 90% occurring once; the ten biggest clones make up roughly 3.8%. Input material: memory CD4+ T cells sorted from blood. Receptors were obtained from a human donor in good health. The CDR3 runs from the conserved cysteine through the conserved F or W. The D gene is left open where the match is weak. The size entry is marked missing in some rows and otherwise reads once, few, many or a size class.

NA TRBJ2-1 TRBV5-1 NA CASSLEGQLNNEQFF TGCGCCAGCAGCTTGGAGGGACAATTGAACAATGAGCAGTTCTTC
NA TRBJ1-2 TRBV11-1 NA CASSLTGQNYGYTF TGTGCCAGCAGCTTAACAGGGCAGAACTATGGCTACACCTTC
NA TRBJ2-5 TRBV5-1 NA CASSLSSRAEETQYF TGCGCCAGCAGCTTGAGTAGCCGGGCCGAAGAGACCCAGTACTTC
TRBD1 TRBJ2-5 TRBV5-1 few CASSPGSVGGYIQETQYF TGCGCCAGCAGCCCCGGTTCCGTAGGGGGCTATATCCAAGAGACCCAGTACTTC
TRBD2 TRBJ2-5 TRBV4-1 NA CASSYGRGYQETQYF TGCGCCAGCAGTTACGGGAGGGGGTACCAAGAGACCCAGTACTTC
NA TRBJ2-2 TRBV5-1 NA CASGRETTGELFF TGCGCCAGCGGCAGGGAAACAACCGGGGAGCTGTTTTTT
TRBD2 TRBJ2-1 TRBV7-9 NA CASIRGRASSYNEQFF TGTGCCAGCATTAGAGGGAGGGCCTCCTCCTACAATGAGCAGTTCTTC
NA TRBJ2-7 TRBV7-3 NA CATDGPEVLYEQYF TGTGCCACAGACGGACCGGAGGTTCTCTACGAGCAGTACTTC
TRBD1 TRBJ1-1 TRBV28 NA CASSLSPGTGSNTEAFF TGTGCCAGCAGTTTAAGTCCCGGGACAGGGTCGAACACTGAAGCTTTCTTT
NA TRBJ1-3 TRBV13 NA CASILWGKGPKLILSGNTIYF TGTGCCAGCATCCTCTGGGGTAAGGGTCCAAAATTAATACTCTCTGGAAACACCATATATTTT
TRBD1 TRBJ2-3 TRBV5-1 NA CASSSGQGTDTQYF TGCGCCAGCAGCTCCGGACAGGGCACAGATACGCAGTATTTT
NA TRBJ2-1 TRBV7-2 NA CASSLARNNEQFF TGTGCCAGCAGCTTAGCGCGGAACAATGAGCAGTTCTTC
TRBD1 TRBJ2-7 TRBV27 NA CASSLGQGDSYEQYF TGTGCCAGCAGCCTGGGACAGGGCGACTCCTACGAGCAGTACTTC
TRBD2 TRBJ2-3 TRBV7-2 NA CASSWDYNPTDTQYF TGTGCCAGCAGCTGGGACTACAATCCCACAGATACGCAGTATTTT
NA TRBJ2-1 TRBV5-4 NA CASSLLMGNSYNEQFF TGTGCCAGCAGCTTGTTGATGGGGAACTCCTACAATGAGCAGTTCTTC
NA TRBJ2-3 TRBV7-3 NA CASSSQTRAGTQYF TGTGCCAGCAGCTCCCAGACTCGCGCTGGTACGCAGTATTTT
NA TRBJ2-5 TRBV4-2 NA CASSPGSSESQYF TGTGCCAGCAGCCCAGGTTCCTCCGAGTCCCAGTACTTC
NA TRBJ2-7 TRBV2 few CASSWDSRYEQYF TGTGCCAGCAGCTGGGACTCGCGGTACGAGCAGTACTTC
TRBD1 TRBJ1-2 TRBV5-4 NA CASSPSSGGTYGYTF TGTGCCAGCAGCCCCTCGTCAGGGGGCACCTATGGCTACACCTTC
NA TRBJ1-1 TRBV5-4 NA CASSLTGNTEAFF TGTGCCAGCAGCTTGACAGGAAACACTGAAGCTTTCTTT
NA TRBJ1-2 TRBV28 few CASSYTHPGQGTYGYTF TGTGCCAGCAGTTATACACACCCGGGGCAGGGGACCTATGGCTACACCTTC
TRBD2 TRBJ2-3 TRBV11-2 NA CASSSLPTSGGFLF TGTGCCAGCAGCTCCCTTCCGACTAGCGGGGGGTTTCTTTTT
NA TRBJ2-7 TRBV6-1 NA CASALEGGPYYEQYF TGTGCCAGCGCCCTGGAGGGAGGACCTTACTACGAGCAGTACTTC
NA TRBJ2-1 TRBV18 NA CASSINEQFF TGTGCCAGCTCAATCAATGAGCAGTTCTTC
NA TRBJ1-5 TRBV5-5 NA CASSPGVPGNQPQHF TGTGCCAGCAGCCCAGGGGTGCCAGGCAATCAGCCCCAGCATTTT
NA TRBJ2-6 TRBV19 NA CASSIEQGRANVLTF TGTGCCAGTAGTATAGAACAGGGACGGGCCAACGTCCTGACTTTC
NA TRBJ2-2 TRBV5-1 NA CASSFQQGRGTGELFF TGCGCCAGCAGCTTCCAACAGGGACGGGGCACCGGGGAGCTGTTTTTT
TRBD1 TRBJ2-7 TRBV10-3 NA CATQTGGDEQYF TGTGCCACCCAGACAGGGGGAGACGAGCAGTACTTC
TRBD2 TRBJ2-7 TRBV7-6 NA CASSLSGGYYEQYF TGTGCCAGCAGCCTTAGCGGGGGGTACTACGAGCAGTACTTC
NA TRBJ2-5 TRBV10-3 NA CAIRVGGGPGETQYF TGTGCCATCAGGGTAGGGGGAGGGCCAGGAGAGACCCAGTACTTC
NA TRBJ1-3 TRBV6-5 NA CASSYSLLIGNTIYF TGTGCCAGCAGTTACTCGTTGCTTATTGGAAACACCATATATTTT
NA TRBJ2-3 TRBV7-2 NA CASSAATGTSTDTQYF TGTGCCAGCAGCGCGGCGACCGGGACAAGCACAGATACGCAGTATTTT
TRBD2 TRBJ2-5 TRBV7-9 NA CASSLGLAYETQYF TGTGCCAGCAGCTTGGGACTAGCGTACGAGACCCAGTACTTC
NA TRBJ2-1 TRBV15 NA CATSRDLASSYNEQFF TGTGCCACCAGCAGAGATCTCGCCAGCTCCTACAATGAGCAGTTCTTC
TRBD1 TRBJ2-3 TRBV5-1 once CASGQGSSTDTQYF TGCGCCAGCGGACAGGGAAGTAGCACAGATACGCAGTATTTT